This record concerns one T cell receptor beta chain sequence. Its target antigen remains unknown. Within one base of it there is no much larger clone, and no base qualities were kept. This specimen belongs to a study of T cells in localized non-small cell lung cancer (dated by TCRdb to about 2020). Regarding the research as a whole: The study analyzed T cell repertoires of hundreds of early-stage NSCLC patients, comparing tumors and uninvolved tumor-adjacent lungs. The cohort was made up of around 250 treatment-naive NSCLC patients whose localized lung tumors had been resected. Of the NSCLC patients, 129 were male and about a hundred were female, and the mean age was about 69 years.

At diagnosis, peripheral blood, uninvolved tumor-adjacent lung and tumor were collected and stored as a combination of fresh-frozen and FFPE material. For TCR repertoire profiling, blood samples were analyzed in the form of peripheral blood mononuclear cells. General findings and caveats noted by the study authors: Because of the exploratory design, TCR variables were selected using unadjusted p-values without false-discovery rate correction. Multi-region tumor sequencing was not performed, so intratumor heterogeneity could not be excluded. Uninvolved tumor-adjacent lung showed the highest T cell clonality, higher than tumor, which suggests more focused antigenic responses in the adjacent lung. Higher T cell density in blood was associated with longer overall survival, whereas higher clonality in adjacent lung was associated with shorter survival. A median of around 62 of the top 100 tumor clones turned up in the paired uninvolved adjacent lung, and approximately 30 of those clones also ranked among the top 100 of that same adjacent lung.

TCR beta CDR3 regions were sequenced from DNA using the immunoSEQ Assay. The source study handled its data this way. T cell density was computed as TCR beta template counts normalized to usable DNA estimated by amplifying housekeeping genes. The preseqR package was used to estimate richness by extrapolating to 400,000 templates for PBMC samples and to 120,000 templates for tissue samples. Clonality was defined as one minus Pielou's evenness. Differential abundance testing on productive amino-acid clonotypes, with a minimum total count of 5 and an alpha of 0.1, was used to identify tissue-enriched TCRs. The Jaccard Index and the Morisita Overlap Index were used to quantify repertoire overlap between compartments. GLIPH grouped TCR beta CDR3s together with public tetramer-defined viral CDR3s, and a viral motif had to include at least three viral sequences and show V-gene enrichment. TCRdb carries this immuneACCESS record with in-frame sequences only. Its versions omit some clonotypes, under half of them owing to an unresolved V gene in the studies checked, with the rest unexplained. The V and J calls and clone size are taken from that table; D and trimming were inferred from the DNA. The sample includes roughly 48,000 clones, with around 77% observed a single time. The leading ten clones occupy about a sixth of the sample.

V lost 3 bases and J lost 0 bases; the stretch between them is 12 bases long. The CDR3, cysteine through phenylalanine, is 16 amino acids long. Here the CDR3 DNA is all that survives: 48 bases in frame from base 1. CDR1 is given as SGHRS and CDR2 as YFSETQ, both from the germline V gene. The sequence was collected from a man aged 35 to 69 with stage I squamous cell lung carcinoma. Recombination joined TRBV5-1 with TRBJ1-4; TRBD1 might be the D gene, on 6 matching bases. Sequencing was performed on peripheral blood, taken before any cancer treatment. The CDR3 protein sequence reads: CASSYSGAATNEKLFF. The DNA sequence reads TGCGCCAGCAGCTACTCGGGGGCAGCAACTAATGAAAAACTGTTTTTT.